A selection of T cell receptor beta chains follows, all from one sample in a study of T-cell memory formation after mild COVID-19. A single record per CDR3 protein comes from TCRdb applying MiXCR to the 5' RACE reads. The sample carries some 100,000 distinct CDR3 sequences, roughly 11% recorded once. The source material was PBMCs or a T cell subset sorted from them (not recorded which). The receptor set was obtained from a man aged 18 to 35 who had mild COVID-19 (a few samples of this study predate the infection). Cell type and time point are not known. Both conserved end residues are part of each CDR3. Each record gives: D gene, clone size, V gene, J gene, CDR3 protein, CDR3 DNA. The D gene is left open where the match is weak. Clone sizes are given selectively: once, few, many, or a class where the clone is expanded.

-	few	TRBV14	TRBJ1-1	CASSQVGQGPAAAFF	TGTGCCAGCAGCCAAGTAGGGCAGGGGCCTGCTGCAGCTTTCTTT
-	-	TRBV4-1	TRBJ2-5	CASSQEAGLSGSETQYF	TGCGCCAGCAGCCAAGAAGCGGGCCTGTCGGGGAGCGAGACCCAGTACTTC
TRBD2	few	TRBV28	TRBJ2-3	CASNSLARGIWGTDTQYF	TGTGCCAGCAACTCACTAGCGCGGGGAATTTGGGGCACAGATACGCAGTATTTT
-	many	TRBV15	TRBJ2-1	CATSIQSSYNEQFF	TGTGCCACCAGCATTCAGAGCTCCTACAATGAGCAGTTCTTC
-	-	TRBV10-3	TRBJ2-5	CAISDSLNQETQYF	TGTGCCATCAGTGACTCACTAAATCAAGAGACCCAGTACTTC
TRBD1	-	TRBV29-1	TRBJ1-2	CSAQKSGGRVGYTF	TGCAGCGCGCAGAAGTCAGGGGGCAGAGTGGGCTACACCTTC
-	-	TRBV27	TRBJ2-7	CASSITGSYEQYF	TGTGCCAGCAGTATCACAGGGTCCTACGAGCAGTACTTC
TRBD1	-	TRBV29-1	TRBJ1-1	CSVPDRAVTEAFF	TGCAGCGTACCCGACAGGGCGGTAACTGAAGCTTTCTTT
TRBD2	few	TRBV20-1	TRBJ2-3	CSAQGPSGLPSTDTQYF	TGCAGTGCCCAAGGTCCTAGCGGGTTACCTAGCACAGATACGCAGTATTTT
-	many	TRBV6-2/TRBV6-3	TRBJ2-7	CASSISSYEQYF	TGTGCCAGCTCGATCTCGTCCTACGAGCAGTACTTC